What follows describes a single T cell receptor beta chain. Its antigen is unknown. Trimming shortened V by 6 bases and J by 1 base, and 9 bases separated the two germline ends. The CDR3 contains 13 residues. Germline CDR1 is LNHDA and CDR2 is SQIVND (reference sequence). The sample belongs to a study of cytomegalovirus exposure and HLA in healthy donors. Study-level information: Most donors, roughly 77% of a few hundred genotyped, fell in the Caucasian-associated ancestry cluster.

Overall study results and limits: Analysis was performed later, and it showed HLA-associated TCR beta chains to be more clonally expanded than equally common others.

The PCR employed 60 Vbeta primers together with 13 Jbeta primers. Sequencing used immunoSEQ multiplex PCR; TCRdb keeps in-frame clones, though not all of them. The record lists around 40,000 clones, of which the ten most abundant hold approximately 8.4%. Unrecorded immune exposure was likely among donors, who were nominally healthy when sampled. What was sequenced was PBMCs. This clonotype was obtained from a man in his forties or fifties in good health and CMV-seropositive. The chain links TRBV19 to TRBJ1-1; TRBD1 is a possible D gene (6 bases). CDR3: CASSRDKNTEAFF. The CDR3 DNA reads TGTGCCAGTAGCCGGGACAAGAACACTGAAGCTTTCTTT.